The 8 T cell receptor beta chains reported below all come from one sample, sequenced in a study of circulating CD8 cells and anti-PD-1 response in melanoma. The QIAseq Immune Repertoire TCR panel built the libraries from roughly 15 ng of total RNA. TCRdb processed the reads anew with MiXCR; each CDR3 protein has one entry. The sample holds around 470 distinct CDR3 sequences, roughly a tenth seen once. Sorting of live CD3+CD8+TCRalphabeta+ cells by PD-1 and/or TIGIT gave four subsets. Source: CD8+ T cells from PBMCs, taken at baseline or after one month of anti-PD-1 therapy (not recorded which). The receptors derive from a human donor with melanoma.

By share of the sample, this clonotype is large (0.1 to 1%). This chain joins TRBV7-2 and TRBJ2-7; TRBD1 agrees at 11 bases. The CDR3 contains 14 residues. J lost 3 bases, V lost 5 bases, and 3 bases had no gene match. The germline V gene has CDR1 SGHTA and CDR2 FQGNSA. This CDR3 is CASSPGTGGYEQYF. DNA for the CDR3: TGTGCCAGCAGCCCCGGGACAGGGGGCTACGAGCAGTACTTC.

As to this clonotype: One end of the junction fails to match germline, which may point to a read error. The chain recombines TRBV4-1 with TRBJ2-7; D might be TRBD1 (6 bases). CDR3 length: 13 amino acids. From germline, CDR1 is MGHRA and CDR2 YSYEKL. The CDR3 reads CASSRNRDYEQYF. The CDR3 region has the DNA TGCGCCAGTAGCCGAAACAGGGATTACGAGCAGTACTTC.

As regards this clonotype: A read error may account for a junction end that differs from germline. The rearrangement joins TRBV5-8 to TRBJ2-4, with a tentative D call TRBD1 (5 bases). CDR1 is SGHTS and CDR2 is YDEGEE in the germline V gene. CDR3 length equals 16 residues. Here the CDR3 DNA reads TGTGCCAGCAGCTCCGTTGGGCAACAGGCCAAAAACACTCAGTACTTC. It yields the protein CASSSVGQQAKNTQYF.

This clonotype is large (0.1 to 1%) by share. This chain's CDR3 is CASSLGRAVYNEQFF. CDR3 DNA: TGTGCCAGCAGTTTGGGCAGGGCAGTCTACAATGAGCAGTTCTTC. V gene TRBV27 combines with J gene TRBJ2-1; D might be TRBD1 (5 bases). CDR1 MNHEY and CDR2 SMNVEV come from the germline V gene (reference sequence). Trimming left V 3 bases short and J 3 bases short, with 12 bases between. This CDR3 has 15 residues.

This clonotype is categorized as medium-sized. The rearrangement uses TRBV20-1 and TRBJ2-7, with no clear D. V lost 0 bases and J 0 bases, leaving 12 bases between the germline ends. CDR3 length: 15 amino acids. Germline V gives CDR1 DFQATT, CDR2 SNEGSKA (reference sequence). The CDR3 DNA reads as TGCAGTGCTAGAGATTTAAGGCAGAGCTCCTACGAGCAGTACTTC. Its protein is CSARDLRQSSYEQYF.

This clonotype is large by share. V usage is TRBV7-2 and J usage is TRBJ2-3, with TRBD1 identical over 9 bases. J lost 6 bases, V lost 5 bases, and 6 bases had no gene match. This CDR3 has 14 residues. CDR1 and CDR2 (germline): SGHTA, FQGNSA. CDR3 protein: CASSRQGVRDTQYF. In DNA form, the CDR3 reads TGTGCCAGCAGCCGACAGGGGGTTCGGGATACGCAGTATTTT.

Judged by abundance, this clonotype is medium-sized. V and J are TRBV4-2 and TRBJ2-5, with TRBD2 matching 7 bases. The CDR3 is 14 residues long. CDR1 is LGHNA, CDR2 YNFKEQ, per germline. J was trimmed by 5 bases and V by 0 bases; bases with no gene match: 3. CDR3 DNA sequence: TGTGCCAGCAGCCAAGAGGAACTAGCGGAGACCCAGTACTTC. Amino acids: CASSQEELAETQYF.

This clonotype rates as large. The chain couples TRBV28 to TRBJ2-1; the D gene is possibly TRBD2 (6 bases). Trimming took 5 bases from V and 8 from J, leaving 13 bases between them. The CDR3 totals 13 residues. Germline CDR1 is MDHEN and CDR2 is SYDVKM. Written as DNA, the CDR3 is TGTGCCAGCAGTCCCAAGCCGGGGGATGAGCAGTTCTTC. This codes for CASSPKPGDEQFF.